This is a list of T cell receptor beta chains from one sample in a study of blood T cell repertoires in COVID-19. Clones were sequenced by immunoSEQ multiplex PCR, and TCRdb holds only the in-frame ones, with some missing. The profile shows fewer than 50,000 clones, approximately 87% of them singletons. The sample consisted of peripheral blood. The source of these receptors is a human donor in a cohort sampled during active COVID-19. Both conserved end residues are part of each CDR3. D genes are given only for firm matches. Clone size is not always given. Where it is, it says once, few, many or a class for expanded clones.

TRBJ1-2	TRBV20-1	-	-	CSATDNYGYTF	TGCAGTGCGACAGACAACTATGGCTACACCTTC
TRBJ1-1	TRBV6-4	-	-	CASSKEKGHTEAFF	TGTGCCAGCAGTAAGGAAAAGGGGCACACTGAAGCTTTCTTT
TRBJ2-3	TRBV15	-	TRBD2	CATTRAGGRITDTQYF	TGTGCCACCACTCGAGCGGGGGGTAGGATCACAGATACGCAGTATTTT
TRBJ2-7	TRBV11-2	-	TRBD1	CASSSGTGTYEQYF	TGTGCCAGCAGCTCAGGGACAGGGACATACGAGCAGTACTTC
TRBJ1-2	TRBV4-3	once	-	CASSPGGGGGDYGYTF	TGCGCCAGCAGCCCGGGGGGAGGCGGAGGGGATTATGGCTACACCTTC
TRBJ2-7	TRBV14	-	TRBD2	CASSHWASGTYEQYF	TGTGCCAGCAGCCATTGGGCTAGCGGGACTTACGAGCAGTACTTC
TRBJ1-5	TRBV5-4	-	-	CASSFQGSNQPQHF	TGTGCCAGCAGCTTTCAGGGAAGCAATCAGCCCCAGCATTTT
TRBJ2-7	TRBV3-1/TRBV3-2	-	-	CASSQVPESSYEQYF	TGTGCCAGCAGCCAAGTTCCCGAGTCCTCCTACGAGCAGTACTTC
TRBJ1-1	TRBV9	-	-	CASSALYPEVLVF	TGTGCCAGCAGCGCCCTTTACCCGGAGGTGCTTGTCTTT
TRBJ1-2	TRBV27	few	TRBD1	CASGQGGVYGYTF	TGTGCCAGCGGACAGGGTGGGGTCTATGGCTACACCTTC
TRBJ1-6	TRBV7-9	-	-	CASSWEGPLHF	TGTGCCAGCAGCTGGGAGGGCCCCCTCCACTTT
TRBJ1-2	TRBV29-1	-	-	CSVGHDYGYTF	TGCAGCGTGGGACATGACTATGGCTACACCTTC
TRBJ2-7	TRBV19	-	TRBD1	CASSLTGTGIYEQYF	TGTGCCAGTAGTCTGACCGGGACAGGGATCTACGAGCAGTACTTC
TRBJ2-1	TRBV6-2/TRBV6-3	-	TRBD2	CASSYSPPAGVYNEQFF	TGTGCCAGCAGTTACTCGCCTCCAGCGGGGGTCTACAATGAGCAGTTCTTC
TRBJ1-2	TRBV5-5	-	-	CASSSRTVANYGYTF	TGTGCCAGCAGCTCTAGAACCGTAGCCAACTATGGCTACACCTTC
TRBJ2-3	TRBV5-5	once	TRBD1	CASSLGLEDRTDTQYF	TGTGCCAGCAGCTTGGGGCTGGAGGACAGGACCGATACGCAGTATTTT
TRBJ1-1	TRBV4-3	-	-	CASSQVAVGTEAFF	TGCGCCAGCAGCCAAGTAGCTGTGGGCACTGAAGCTTTCTTT
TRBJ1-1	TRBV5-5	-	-	CASSWGGETEAFF	TGTGCCAGCAGCTGGGGCGGGGAGACTGAAGCTTTCTTT
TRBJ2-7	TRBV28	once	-	CASSFQGGRWEQYF	TGTGCCAGCAGTTTTCAGGGGGGACGTTGGGAGCAGTACTTC
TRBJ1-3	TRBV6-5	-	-	CASSYGGGATGNTIYF	TGTGCCAGCAGTTATGGAGGGGGGGCGACTGGAAACACCATATATTTT
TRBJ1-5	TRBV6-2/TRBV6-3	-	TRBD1	CASSSWTGRNQPQHF	TGTGCCAGCAGCTCCTGGACAGGGAGGAATCAGCCCCAGCATTTT
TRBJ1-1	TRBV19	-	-	CASRPTGGTEAFF	TGTGCCAGTAGACCGACCGGGGGGACTGAAGCTTTCTTT
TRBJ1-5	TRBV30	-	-	CAWSVGPDGNQPQHF	TGTGCCTGGAGCGTAGGCCCTGACGGGAACCAGCCCCAGCATTTT
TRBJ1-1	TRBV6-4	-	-	CASSDSAGPNTEAFF	TGTGCCAGCAGTGACTCAGCGGGTCCGAACACTGAAGCTTTCTTT
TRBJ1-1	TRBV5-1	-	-	CASSFEQPTEAFF	TGCGCCAGCAGCTTTGAACAGCCCACTGAAGCTTTCTTT
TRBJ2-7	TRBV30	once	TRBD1	CAWTGTGTLDEQYF	TGTGCCTGGACCGGGACAGGGACCCTCGACGAGCAGTACTTC
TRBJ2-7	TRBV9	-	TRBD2	CASSVEAGGYEQYF	TGTGCCAGCAGCGTAGAAGCGGGGGGCTACGAGCAGTACTTC
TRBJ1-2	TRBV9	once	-	CASSVSGRDGYTF	TGTGCCAGCAGCGTATCCGGGAGGGATGGCTACACCTTC
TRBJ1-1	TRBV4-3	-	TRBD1	CASSQLTGGLEAFF	TGCGCCAGCAGCCAGCTGACAGGGGGCCTTGAAGCTTTCTTT
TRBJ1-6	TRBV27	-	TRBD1	CASGSGQYSPLHF	TGTGCCAGCGGATCGGGACAGTACTCACCCCTCCACTTT
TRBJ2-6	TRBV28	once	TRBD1	CASRGQGSSGANVLTF	TGTGCCAGCAGGGGACAGGGGAGTTCTGGGGCCAACGTCCTGACTTTC
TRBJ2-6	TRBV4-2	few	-	CASSQQGTGANVLTF	TGTGCCAGCAGCCAACAGGGGACTGGGGCCAACGTCCTGACTTTC
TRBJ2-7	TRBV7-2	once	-	CASSLAGGRDEQYF	TGTGCCAGCAGCTTAGCGGGGGGGCGGGACGAGCAGTACTTC
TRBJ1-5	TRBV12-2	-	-	CASRLVRGFGPQHF	TGTGCAAGTCGCTTAGTTAGGGGGTTTGGGCCCCAGCATTTT
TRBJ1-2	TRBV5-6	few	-	CASSLLFGEEGNYGYTF	TGTGCCAGCAGCTTGCTATTCGGCGAGGAGGGAAACTATGGCTACACCTTC
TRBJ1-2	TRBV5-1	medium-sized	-	CASSLEGDYGYTF	TGCGCCAGCAGCTTGGAAGGGGACTATGGCTACACCTTC
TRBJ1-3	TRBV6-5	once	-	CASAPALSGNTIYF	TGTGCCAGCGCCCCTGCGCTCTCTGGAAACACCATATATTTT
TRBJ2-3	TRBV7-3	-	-	CASSLTFGGADTQYF	TGTGCCAGCAGCTTAACGTTCGGGGGTGCAGATACGCAGTATTTT
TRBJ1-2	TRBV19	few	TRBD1	CASSTDRNYGYTF	TGTGCCAGTAGTACGGACAGGAACTATGGCTACACCTTC
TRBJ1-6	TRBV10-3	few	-	CAISTGSDSPLHF	TGTGCCATCAGTACAGGGTCTGATTCACCCCTCCACTTT
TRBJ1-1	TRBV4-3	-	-	CASSLGLGNTEAFF	TGCGCCAGCAGCCTCGGACTGGGGAACACTGAAGCTTTCTTT
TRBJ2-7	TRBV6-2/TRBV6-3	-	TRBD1	CASSRDPGTGRYEQYF	TGTGCCAGCAGTCGGGATCCAGGGACAGGGCGATACGAGCAGTACTTC